The rows below give T cell receptor beta chains drawn from one sample of a study of metastatic and nonmetastatic thyroid tumors. TCRdb re-called the PCR reads via MiXCR. Among 89,000 or so clones listed, roughly 8.6% were seen once. Source material: blood. The receptors here all came from a female donor with papillary thyroid cancer or a benign thyroid nodule (not recorded which). Some clones in this sample may be carry-over from other donors' samples. CDR3s include the opening cysteine and the closing phenylalanine or tryptophan. D genes are given only for firm matches. Clone size is shown for a subset of rows, as once, few, many or a class of expanded clone.

-,TRBJ1-6,TRBV19,many,TGTGCCAGTAGTATTTACGGGACCATTTCTTATAATTCACCCCTCCACTTT,CASSIYGTISYNSPLHF
TRBD1,TRBJ2-1,TRBV12-3/TRBV12-4,few,TGTGCCAGCAGGAGACAGGGGATATTAAACAATGAGCAGTTCTTC,CASRRQGILNNEQFF
-,TRBJ2-7,TRBV20-1,many,TGCAGTGCTTTGGTGGACTCCTACGAGCAGTACTTC,CSALVDSYEQYF
TRBD1,TRBJ2-1,TRBV6-5,many,TGTGCCAGCAGTTCCCCCGCCGGACAGGGATACAATGAGCAGTTCTTC,CASSSPAGQGYNEQFF
-,TRBJ2-1,TRBV4-1,many,TGCGCCAGCAGCCAAGTGCGGCCGGGTGGCTACAATGAGCAGTTCTTC,CASSQVRPGGYNEQFF
-,TRBJ2-3,TRBV2,many,TGTGCCAGCAAGGCGAGGAACACAGATACGCAGTATTTT,CASKARNTDTQYF
-,TRBJ1-3,TRBV5-1,many,TGCGCCAGCAGCTTGACCCCGGGGAATGGAAACACCATATATTTT,CASSLTPGNGNTIYF
-,TRBJ1-1,TRBV6-1,many,TGTGCCAGCAGTGACAGGGGACACACTGAAGCTTTCTTT,CASSDRGHTEAFF
-,TRBJ1-5,TRBV7-6,-,TGTGCCAGCAGCTCGGGTTTTGGGGGCATCAATCAGCCCCAGCATTTT,CASSSGFGGINQPQHF
TRBD1,TRBJ1-5,TRBV11-2,many,TGTGCCACCCCCGGGACAGGGTGGACTTATAGCAATCAGCCCCAGCATTTT,CATPGTGWTYSNQPQHF
-,TRBJ2-4,TRBV29-1,many,TGCAGCGTTGGGGTGGCCAAAAACATTCAGTACTTC,CSVGVAKNIQYF
TRBD2,TRBJ2-5,TRBV28,many,TGTGCCAGCAGTGCGGGACTAGCGGGGACGGCCCAGTACTTC,CASSAGLAGTAQYF
-,TRBJ2-4,TRBV6-1,-,TGTGCCAGCAGTGAGGGGGCCAAAAACATTCAGTACTTC,CASSEGAKNIQYF
-,TRBJ1-1,TRBV6-1,-,TGTGCCAGCCGTCCAGACTTTATGAACACTGAAGCTTTCTTT,CASRPDFMNTEAFF
-,TRBJ2-1,TRBV11-2,-,TGTGCCAGCAGCTTGTCAGGGGGGTACAATGAGCAGTTCTTC,CASSLSGGYNEQFF
-,TRBJ1-5,TRBV7-9,many,TGTGCCAGCAGCATCACAGGCTCCCTTCAGCCCCAGCATTTT,CASSITGSLQPQHF
-,TRBJ1-6,TRBV20-1,-,TGCAGTGCTAGAGGTTACGTGGACGGTTCACCCCTCCACTTT,CSARGYVDGSPLHF
-,TRBJ2-1,TRBV6-1,few,TGTGCCAGCAGGCCCCCGCAGGGGTGGCATGAGCATTTCTTC,CASRPPQGWHEHFF
TRBD1,TRBJ1-1,TRBV11-2,-,TGTGCCAGCAGCTTAGTAGGGGGCGCGAACACTGAAGCTTTCTTT,CASSLVGGANTEAFF
TRBD2,TRBJ2-3,TRBV6-1,many,TGTGCCAGCAGTGAAGTCAGCGGGGGGGGCACAGATACGCAGTATTTT,CASSEVSGGGTDTQYF
-,TRBJ1-4,TRBV18,many,TGTGCCAGCTCCCCCGGGGAGAATAATGAAAAACTGTTTTTT,CASSPGENNEKLFF
-,TRBJ1-1,TRBV2,many,TGTGCCAGCAGTGAAGAACAAAACACTGAAGCTTTCTTT,CASSEEQNTEAFF
-,TRBJ2-7,TRBV5-1,many,TGCGCCAGCAGCTTGGGGAGCTCGATGGGAGAGCAGTACTTC,CASSLGSSMGEQYF
TRBD2,TRBJ2-1,TRBV7-3,-,TGTGCCAGCAGCTTAAAGGCTAGCGGGAGGCGGAATGAGCAGTTCTTC,CASSLKASGRRNEQFF
-,TRBJ2-1,TRBV14,-,TGTGCCAGCAGCCAAACACGGGTTAGCTCCTACAATGAGCAGTTCTTC,CASSQTRVSSYNEQFF
TRBD1,TRBJ2-7,TRBV6-1,many,TGTGCCAGCAGAAGGACAGGCGAGCAGTACTTC,CASRRTGEQYF
-,TRBJ1-2,TRBV11-2,-,TGTGCCAGCAGCTTGGGCCCCAGGGAGGGCTACACCTTC,CASSLGPREGYTF
-,TRBJ1-5,TRBV2,many,TGTGCCAGCAAGGCACAGGCCAATCAGCCCCAGCATTTT,CASKAQANQPQHF
-,TRBJ2-1,TRBV6-1,few,TGTGCCAGCAGTGAAGGGGAGGGGGGATACAATGAGCAGTTCTTC,CASSEGEGGYNEQFF
TRBD1,TRBJ1-5,TRBV19,-,TGTGCCAGTAGTGTGGGACAGATATTTCAGCCCCAGCATTTT,CASSVGQIFQPQHF
-,TRBJ2-7,TRBV6-1,-,TGTGCCAGCAGGAAAGTAGCCTACGAGCAGTACTTC,CASRKVAYEQYF
TRBD1,TRBJ2-1,TRBV30,many,TGTGCCTGGAGTGGACTGGACAGGGGGTTAGGTGAGCAGTTCTTC,CAWSGLDRGLGEQFF
TRBD1,TRBJ2-3,TRBV12-3/TRBV12-4,few,TGTGTCAGCAGTATCTGGACAGGAACAGATACACAGTATTTT,CVSSIWTGTDTQYF
TRBD1,TRBJ2-7,TRBV2,many,TGTGCCAGCCGATTGACAGGGGTCGGCGAGCAGTACTTC,CASRLTGVGEQYF
-,TRBJ2-2,TRBV27,few,TGTGCCACCGGGGCTCCGAACACCGGGGAGCTGTTTTTT,CATGAPNTGELFF
-,TRBJ2-7,TRBV20-1,-,TGCAGTGCCATCAGGCCAGGGGGGGCTGGGTACGAGCAGTACTTC,CSAIRPGGAGYEQYF
TRBD1,TRBJ1-3,TRBV27,many,TGTGCCAGCAGCTTCCTCACCGACAGGGAAGGTGGAAACACCATATATTTT,CASSFLTDREGGNTIYF
-,TRBJ1-6,TRBV27,many,TGTGCCAGCAGTTTAGGTGTCAGGGGCAATTCACCCCTCCACTTT,CASSLGVRGNSPLHF
-,TRBJ2-7,TRBV27,-,TGTGCCAGCAGTTTATACGTTAATGGGGTTTCCTACGAGCAGTACTTC,CASSLYVNGVSYEQYF
-,TRBJ2-5,TRBV2,many,TGTGCCAGCAGTGAGGGGGTGGGAGAGACCCAGTACTTC,CASSEGVGETQYF
TRBD1,TRBJ1-4,TRBV27,many,TGTGCCAGCAGTTTATTAGGACAGGGTCATGAAAAACTGTTTTTT,CASSLLGQGHEKLFF
-,TRBJ2-5,TRBV19,-,TGTGCCACCCGAGGGGCATGTGGAGAGACCCAGTACTTC,CATRGACGETQYF
-,TRBJ1-2,TRBV5-6,many,TGTGCCAGCAGCTTGAAGGACAGATGGTATGGCTACACCTTC,CASSLKDRWYGYTF
TRBD2,TRBJ2-3,TRBV3-1,many,TGTGCCAGCAGCCAAGAACGTCTAGCGGCGGTTAGGGGCACAGATACGCAGTATTTT,CASSQERLAAVRGTDTQYF
-,TRBJ2-5,TRBV9,many,TGTGCCAGCAGCTCTAGAGGGCGTCGAGAGACCCAGTACTTC,CASSSRGRRETQYF
-,TRBJ1-1,TRBV6-1,many,TGTGCCAGCAGCCCAGGGGACGGGTACACTGAAGCTTTCTTT,CASSPGDGYTEAFF
TRBD2,TRBJ2-7,TRBV7-2,many,TGTGCCAGCAGCCCCCGTCGAGCGGGGGGGCTCGAGCAGTACTTC,CASSPRRAGGLEQYF
TRBD2,TRBJ2-1,TRBV30,few,TGTGCCTGGAGTGTAAGCGCGGGGGGCTTCTCCTACAATGAGCAGTTCTTC,CAWSVSAGGFSYNEQFF
-,TRBJ2-7,TRBV4-1,many,TGCGCCAGCAGCCAAGAGGACCGCTCCTACGAGCAGTACTTC,CASSQEDRSYEQYF
-,TRBJ1-5,TRBV28,many,TGTGCCAGCAGTTTACAGCCTAATCAGCCCCAGCATTTT,CASSLQPNQPQHF
TRBD1,TRBJ1-1,TRBV5-1,many,TGCGCCAGCAGCATCGGGACAGGGGGTACTGAAGCTTTCTTT,CASSIGTGGTEAFF
-,TRBJ2-1,TRBV30,-,TGTGCCTGGAGTAAGGGGGGAAACGGTGAGCAGTTCTTC,CAWSKGGNGEQFF
-,TRBJ2-6,TRBV5-1,-,TGCGCCAGCAGCAGATGGGGGCGTTCTGGGGCCAACGTCCCGACTTTC,CASSRWGRSGANVPTF